A single sample gave rise to the 24 T cell receptor beta chains below, sequenced in a study of T-cell reconstitution after alpha-beta-depleted transplantation in children. TCRbeta library preparation incorporated unique molecular identifiers. TCRdb used MiXCR to reprocess the PCR reads, holding one entry per CDR3 protein. The sample consists of 77,000 or so distinct CDR3 sequences, about a sixth of them appearing once. The source material was PBMCs, mostly from graft donor cells, sampled 360 days after TCRalphabeta/CD19-depleted stem cell transplant. Source of these receptors: a male patient between 2 and 10 years old who had a stem cell transplant for acute lymphoblastic leukemia, so the T cells may come from the graft donor.

The table lists this clonotype with many counts. The chain employs TRBV2 and TRBJ2-3; a possible D gene is TRBD2 (6 bases). This CDR3 is 16 amino acids long. V lost 5 bases, J lost 1 base, and 16 bases lay in between. The V gene's germline CDR1 is SNHLY and CDR2 FYNNEI. The CDR3 protein is CASSQNRREGTDTQYF. CDR3 DNA sequence: TGTGCCAGCAGTCAAAATCGCAGGGAGGGCACAGATACGCAGTATTTT.

The chain links TRBV5-1 to TRBJ1-1; 7 nucleotides match TRBD1. CDR3 length equals 14 residues. The germline V gene encodes CDR1 SGHRS and CDR2 YFSETQ. The junction had 6 bases not matched to a gene; V was cut back by 2 bases and J by 5 bases. CDR3 loop: CASSFEGARTEAFF. The CDR3 DNA is TGCGCCAGCAGCTTTGAGGGGGCGAGGACTGAAGCTTTCTTT.

This clonotype was seen more than once but under ten times. The chain couples TRBV6-6 to TRBJ1-5; D is unresolved. The CDR3 length is 11 residues. CDR1 and CDR2 from the germline V gene are MNHNY and SVGAGI (reference sequence). V shed 9 bases and J shed 1 base, with 4 bases lying between them. CDR3 nucleotides: TGTGCCAGTCGGAGCAATCAGCCCCAGCATTTT. Translating gives CASRSNQPQHF.

The chain joins TRBV11-3 to TRBJ2-7; D is unresolved. Trimming removed 6 bases from V and 4 bases from J, with 16 bases in between. The CDR3 covers 14 residues. Germline lookup yields CDR1 SGHNT and CDR2 YENEEA. CDR3 bases: TGTGCCAGCAGTGAGGTGGTAGAGAGTTACGAGCAGTACTTC. Residues: CASSEVVESYEQYF.

The V and J genes are TRBV7-9 and TRBJ2-1; 7 positions match TRBD1. Germline V lookup: CDR1 SEHNR, CDR2 FQNEAQ (reference sequence). The CDR3 has 15 amino acids. Trimming removed 3 bases from V and 5 bases from J; junction bases left unmatched: 7. CDR3 sequence (DNA): TGTGCCAGCAGCTTTAGGGACAGTTCCCACAATGAGCAGTTCTTC. Protein: CASSFRDSSHNEQFF.

The rearrangement links TRBV4-1 to TRBJ2-1, with D tentatively TRBD1 (6 bases). CDR3 size: 14 residues. V gave up 1 base and J gave up 3 bases, with 7 bases separating them. Germline CDR1 MGHRA, CDR2 YSYEKL. CDR3 amino acids: CASSQVGGYNEQFF. CDR3 bases: TGCGCCAGCAGCCAAGTAGGGGGCTACAATGAGCAGTTCTTC.

This sequence joins TRBV12-5 and TRBJ2-1; possible D gene TRBD2, 6 bases. V dropped 11 bases and J dropped 1 base, with 12 bases sitting between them. The CDR3 is 13 amino acids. Germline V gene lookup returns CDR1 LGHNT and CDR2 FRNRAP. CDR3 DNA: TGTGCTTCAGGAGGGATATCCTACAATGAGCAGTTCTTC. Translating gives CASGGISYNEQFF.

The chain is built from TRBV12-3 or TRBV12-4 and TRBJ2-5; 8 nucleotides agree with TRBD1. V lost 2 bases, J lost 5 bases, and 4 bases stayed unmatched. The CDR3 runs to 14 residues. The CDR3 DNA follows: TGTGCCAGCAGTTTATCGTGGACAGGGGAGACCCAGTACTTC. It is translated as CASSLSWTGETQYF.

The V gene is TRBV5-5, the J gene TRBJ2-1; TRBD2 aligns across 8 bases. CDR3 size: 15 residues. Germline CDR1 and CDR2: SGHKS and YYEKEE (reference sequence). V was pared by 0 bases and J by 7 bases, with 6 bases of the junction left unmatched. The CDR3: CASSLGGTRSNEQFF. In nucleotides, the CDR3 is TGTGCCAGCAGCTTGGGGGGGACTAGATCGAATGAGCAGTTCTTC.

This clonotype was recorded a few times. This chain connects TRBV7-9 to TRBJ1-2; 7 nucleotides align to TRBD1. Germline V CDR1 and CDR2: SEHNR, FQNEAQ (reference sequence). V shed 4 bases, J shed 8 bases, and the junction held 10 bases outside the gene matches. The CDR3 totals 14 residues. The CDR3, as DNA: TGTGCCAGCAGCTCGACAGGGATTCTCTTCGGCTACACCTTC. It encodes CASSSTGILFGYTF.

This chain links TRBV10-1 with TRBJ1-2; D call uncertain. CDR3 length: 14 residues. Germline V gene sequence: CDR1 WNHNN, CDR2 SYGVQD (reference sequence). Deletions cut 2 bases from V and 4 bases from J, with 11 bases between. The DNA for the CDR3 is TGCGCCAGCAGTGAGCGGGGTCGGAGCTATGGCTACACCTTC. This sequence encodes CASSERGRSYGYTF.

This clonotype was found many times. V usage is TRBV5-1 and J usage is TRBJ2-1; TRBD1 matches 10 bases. Unmatched junction bases numbered 12, after V lost 4 bases and J lost 2 bases. Germline CDR1 is SGHRS and CDR2 is YFSETQ. CDR3 length: 18 amino acids. The chain's CDR3 is CASSGTGALTYTYNEQFF. The CDR3, as DNA: TGCGCCAGCAGCGGGACAGGGGCCCTTACCTATACCTACAATGAGCAGTTCTTC.

This clonotype was counted between two and nine times. The chain employs TRBV4-1 and TRBJ2-4; no clear D. Germline CDR1 MGHRA, CDR2 YSYEKL. The CDR3 totals 12 residues. The V end lost 6 bases, the J end lost 7 bases, and 10 bases lay between the germline ends. The CDR3 here is CASSRLGNIQYF. The CDR3 region has the DNA TGCGCCAGCAGTCGCCTCGGGAACATTCAGTACTTC.

This sequence joins TRBV4-1 and TRBJ2-3; TRBD2 agrees at 7 bases. The CDR3 runs 18 residues. CDR1 is MGHRA and CDR2 is YSYEKL in the germline V gene. Trimming took 2 bases from V and 2 from J; bases not matched to a gene: 13. The CDR3 sequence is CASSQHPLRLAATDTQYF. CDR3 in DNA: TGCGCCAGCAGCCAACACCCCCTAAGGCTAGCGGCCACAGATACGCAGTATTTT.

As for this clonotype: The conserved phenylalanine or tryptophan normally closing the CDR3 is absent here, so this likely arose from a read error. The CDR3 reads CATSSELGGQEQFY. DNA of the CDR3: TGTGCCACCAGCAGCGAGTTGGGAGGTCAAGAGCAGTTCTAC. This chain links TRBV15 with TRBJ2-7; the D gene is possibly TRBD2 (6 bases). The J call may be in error: the DNA end matches TRBJ2-1 better. CDR1 LNHNV and CDR2 YYDKDF come from the germline V gene (reference sequence). The CDR3 covers 14 residues.

The J gene is TRBJ2-3, the V gene TRBV7-9, with TRBD2 identical over 9 bases. The CDR3 totals 17 residues. V shed 1 base, J shed 3 bases, and the junction held 8 bases outside the gene matches. Germline CDR1 is SEHNR and CDR2 is FQNEAQ (reference sequence). As DNA, the CDR3 is TGTGCCAGCAGCTTAGGCGGGAGGGCCGCAGGGACAGATACGCAGTATTTT. Translation: CASSLGGRAAGTDTQYF.

This clonotype was picked up one time. Sequence at one end of the junction differs from germline and may be a read error. The chain couples TRBV29-1 to TRBJ2-2; 14 positions agree with TRBD2. The CDR3 runs 18 residues. The V gene's germline CDR1 is SQVTM and CDR2 ANQGSEA. CDR3 bases: TGCAGCGTCGGAGGGACTAGCGGGAGAAGAGAGAACACCTGGGAGCTGTTTTTT. It translates to CSVGGTSGRRENTWELFF.

This clonotype has more than one count but fewer than ten. This chain connects TRBV6-1 to TRBJ2-1; 7 nucleotides agree with TRBD2. The CDR3 consists of 15 residues. Germline loops: CDR1 MNHNS, CDR2 SASEGT. The J segment lost 3 bases and the V segment lost 6 bases, leaving 8 bases of the junction unmatched. The CDR3 region is CASSRLAPNYNEQFF. Here the CDR3 DNA reads TGTGCCAGCAGCCGACTAGCCCCAAACTACAATGAGCAGTTCTTC.

The table lists this clonotype with a few counts. V and J are TRBV24-1 and TRBJ2-5; D possibly corresponds to TRBD2 (6 bases). CDR3 length: 17 amino acids. Per germline, CDR1 KGHDR and CDR2 SFDVKD. V lost 3 bases to trimming and J lost 5 bases, with 21 bases between them. The chain's CDR3 is CATSDVGRGGMKETQYF. The CDR3 DNA follows: TGTGCCACCAGTGATGTAGGAAGGGGCGGGATGAAGGAGACCCAGTACTTC.

The table lists this clonotype with a few counts. CDR3 sequence: CAIRQGRSNEQYF. The CDR3 bases are TGTGCCATCAGACAGGGGAGGAGTAACGAGCAGTACTTC. J is TRBJ2-7 and V is TRBV10-3; tentatively, D is TRBD1 (7 bases). The CDR3 is 13 residues long. Trimming stripped 6 bases from V and 5 bases from J, with 14 bases between. Per germline, CDR1 ENHRY and CDR2 SYGVKD.

There are a few counts of this clonotype. This chain links TRBV12-3 or TRBV12-4 with TRBJ2-7; 7 nucleotides agree with TRBD1. V was clipped by 5 bases and J by 2 bases; unmatched bases: 9. The CDR3 covers 15 residues. CDR3 DNA sequence: TGTGCCAGCAGTCAACAGGGGCGGCCTCCCTACGAGCAGTACTTC. Translating it yields CASSQQGRPPYEQYF.

The chain carries TRBV12-3 or TRBV12-4 and TRBJ2-1; 10 bases match TRBD2. Losses at the gene ends were 11 bases for V and 0 bases for J; bases not matched to a gene: 13. CDR3 length equals 17 residues. CDR3 residues: CASAGSGRVLSYNEQFF. CDR3 bases: TGTGCCTCAGCGGGGAGCGGGAGGGTCCTCTCCTACAATGAGCAGTTCTTC.

The chain carries TRBV20-1 and TRBJ2-1; TRBD2 is a possible D gene (6 bases). The V gene lost 5 bases and the J gene lost 0 bases, with 11 bases spanning the gap. This CDR3 contains 14 residues. Germline CDR1 and CDR2: DFQATT and SNEGSKA (reference sequence). The CDR3 nucleotides are TGCAGTGCTGGCGGAGGGCTCTCCTACAATGAGCAGTTCTTC. This sequence encodes CSAGGGLSYNEQFF.

The V gene is TRBV12-3 or TRBV12-4, the J gene TRBJ2-5, with 9 bases matching TRBD1. CDR3 length equals 14 residues. J gave up 5 bases and V 6 bases, and 7 bases lay outside the gene matches. The CDR3 DNA sequence: TGTGCCAGCAGACCACAGGGGGCAGCCGAGACCCAGTACTTC. Residues: CASRPQGAAETQYF.